This is a list of T cell receptor beta chains from one sample in a study of T-cell memory formation after mild COVID-19. One entry per CDR3 protein results from TCRdb running MiXCR on the 5' RACE reads. In the table there are around 430,000 distinct CDR3 sequences, roughly 15% of which are singletons. The sample was PBMCs or a T cell subset sorted from them (not recorded which). These receptors originate from a man aged 18 to 30 who had mild COVID-19 (a few samples of this study predate the infection). Cell type and time point are not known. CDR3s include the opening cysteine and the closing phenylalanine or tryptophan.

CDR3: CASSPAGGNGANVLTF
length: 16
V: TRBV5-1
J: TRBJ2-6

CDR3: CASSPKGREPLHF
length: 13
V: TRBV27
J: TRBJ1-6

CDR3: CASIPPGLKETQYF
length: 14
V: TRBV7-8
J: TRBJ2-5

CDR3: CASSPTFTGELFF
length: 13
V: TRBV7-3
J: TRBJ2-2

CDR3: CASSWFRRRFTDTQYF
length: 16
V: TRBV7-9
J: TRBJ2-3

CDR3: CASSLGRLRRNYGYTF
length: 16
V: TRBV5-1
J: TRBJ1-2

CDR3: CASSLSGGPLTADTQYF
length: 17
V: TRBV5-4
J: TRBJ2-3

CDR3: CSAESEGDGYTF
length: 12
V: TRBV20-1
J: TRBJ1-2

CDR3: CATSDLKGRGPPLNEQYF
length: 18
V: TRBV24-1
J: TRBJ2-7

CDR3: CASTKAIDTDTQYF
length: 14
V: TRBV19
J: TRBJ2-3

CDR3: CASSLSGGGLAGYTF
length: 15
V: TRBV28
J: TRBJ1-2

CDR3: CASSQVSLGDSNIQYF
length: 16
V: TRBV14
J: TRBJ2-4

CDR3: CASSQLDTGELFF
length: 13
V: TRBV4-1
J: TRBJ2-2

CDR3: CATEGARGSYEQYF
length: 14
V: TRBV6-2/TRBV6-3
J: TRBJ2-7

CDR3: CASSTSGTSGETQYF
length: 15
V: TRBV9
J: TRBJ2-5

CDR3: CASSYSDRAQPQHF
length: 14
V: TRBV6-5
J: TRBJ1-5

CDR3: CASIPPGGRNQPQHF
length: 15
V: TRBV6-1
J: TRBJ1-5

CDR3: CASSPRLRGGTDTQYF
length: 16
V: TRBV3-1
J: TRBJ2-3

CDR3: CASSLVGAGGGTQYF
length: 15
V: TRBV5-1
J: TRBJ2-5

CDR3: CASSLRLAGNEQFF
length: 14
V: TRBV7-3
J: TRBJ2-1

CDR3: CASSMGRNYEQYF
length: 13
V: TRBV6-1
J: TRBJ2-7

CDR3: CASSKQGRGYNEQFF
length: 15
V: TRBV12-3/TRBV12-4
J: TRBJ2-1

CDR3: CASSLGVASEQYF
length: 13
V: TRBV12-3/TRBV12-4
J: TRBJ2-7

CDR3: CASSEGRPLSQETQYF
length: 16
V: TRBV6-1
J: TRBJ2-5

CDR3: CASSVGRSATNEKLFF
length: 16
V: TRBV25-1
J: TRBJ1-4

CDR3: CAWRGIGEKLFF
length: 12
V: TRBV30
J: TRBJ1-4

CDR3: CATGTSGGSGELFF
length: 14
V: TRBV24-1
J: TRBJ2-2

CDR3: CASSSLRGLGPNEQFF
length: 16
V: TRBV11-2
J: TRBJ2-1

CDR3: CSARVETNYGYTF
length: 13
V: TRBV20-1
J: TRBJ1-2

CDR3: CASSYGTDNQPQHF
length: 14
V: TRBV6-2/TRBV6-3
J: TRBJ1-5

CDR3: CASSLRDRSSYEQYF
length: 15
V: TRBV7-9
J: TRBJ2-7

CDR3: CASRPQAVLDTEAFF
length: 15
V: TRBV4-1
J: TRBJ1-1

CDR3: CASSLGQKETQYF
length: 13
V: TRBV5-1
J: TRBJ2-5

CDR3: CASSLSISRGSNEQFF
length: 16
V: TRBV27
J: TRBJ2-1

CDR3: CSARDPANRAEAFF
length: 14
V: TRBV20-1
J: TRBJ1-1

CDR3: CASSGRTAFTDTQYF
length: 15
V: TRBV7-9
J: TRBJ2-3